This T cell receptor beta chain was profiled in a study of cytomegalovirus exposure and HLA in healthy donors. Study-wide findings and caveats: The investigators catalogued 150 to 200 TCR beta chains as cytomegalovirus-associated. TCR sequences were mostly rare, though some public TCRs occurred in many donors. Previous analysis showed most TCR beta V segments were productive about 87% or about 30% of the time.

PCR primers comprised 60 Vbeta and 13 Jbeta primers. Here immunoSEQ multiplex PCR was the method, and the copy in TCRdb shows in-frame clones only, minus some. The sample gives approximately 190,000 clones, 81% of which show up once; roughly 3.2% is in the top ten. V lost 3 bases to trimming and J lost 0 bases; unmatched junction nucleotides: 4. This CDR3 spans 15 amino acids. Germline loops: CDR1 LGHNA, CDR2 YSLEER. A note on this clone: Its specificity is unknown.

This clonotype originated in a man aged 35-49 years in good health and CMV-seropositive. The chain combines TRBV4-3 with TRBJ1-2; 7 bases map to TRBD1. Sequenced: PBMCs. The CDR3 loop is CASSQGDSSNYGYTF. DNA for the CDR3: TGCGCCAGCAGCCAGGGGGACAGTTCTAACTATGGCTACACCTTC.